This TCR beta chain emerged from a study of cytomegalovirus exposure and HLA in healthy donors. Points from the study as a whole: Cytomegalovirus-associated status was assigned to 164 TCR beta chains. Analysis was carried out at a later point, and it linked a missense DCLRE1C variant to TCR beta V- and J-gene trimming.

V was cut by 2 bases and J by 9 bases, with 13 bases left in between. This CDR3 has 13 residues. Looked up from germline, CDR1 is SGHTA and CDR2 is FQGNSA. This clone was counted a few times. What it binds is not known. Primers: 60 Vbeta forward and 13 Jbeta reverse. The table came from immunoSEQ multiplex PCR; TCRdb's copy has only in-frame clones and leaves some out. The table records 100,000 to 120,000 clones, around 80% of them present only once. Sequenced input: PBMCs. The rearrangement joins TRBV7-2 to TRBJ2-5; a possible D gene is TRBD2 (5 bases). This receptor was taken from a man younger than 40 in good health and CMV-seropositive. In DNA, the CDR3 is TGTGCCAGCAGCTTAAGGGCCTCCGGGGCCCAGTACTTC. This gives the protein CASSLRASGAQYF.